These 18 T cell receptor beta chains were all obtained from the same sample, sequenced in a study of T cell responses to AZD1222 COVID-19 vaccine. Profiled with immunoSEQ multiplex PCR; TCRdb holds only in-frame clones, not every one. The data hold roughly 81,000 clones, with around nine tenths observed a single time. The sample was peripheral blood, taken on day 0 of AZD1222 vaccination. The origin of the receptors is an adult in good health.

This clone occurred once. J is TRBJ2-7 and V is TRBV10-3; possible D gene TRBD2, 6 bases. Germline-derived CDR1 and CDR2 are ENHRY and SYGVKD. Trimming stripped 4 bases from V and 2 bases from J, with 9 bases between. This CDR3 is built from 13 residues. The CDR3 is CAISGGDAYEQYF. The CDR3 region has the DNA TGTGCCATCAGTGGGGGGGATGCCTACGAGCAGTACTTC.

The chain couples TRBV28 to TRBJ2-3; 9 bases are shared with TRBD1. Germline V gene data show CDR1 as MDHEN and CDR2 as SYDVKM. This CDR3 is 16 amino acids long. Unmatched junction bases numbered 10, after V lost 5 bases and J lost 4 bases. CDR3 in amino acids: CASSPSGTGLSDTQYF. DNA of the CDR3: TGTGCCAGCAGTCCCTCCGGGACAGGGCTGTCAGATACGCAGTATTTT. Together with reference TRBV28 and TRBJ2-3, the CDR3 gives the full variable domain: DVKVTQSSRYLVKRTGEKVFLECVQDMDHENMFWYRQDPGLGLRLIYFSYDVKMKEKGDIPEGYSVSREKKERFSLILESASTNQTSMYLCASSPSGTGLSDTQYFGPGTRLTVL.

The V and J genes are TRBV20-1 and TRBJ2-7; D call uncertain. V was trimmed by 5 bases and J by 2 bases, leaving 7 bases between them. CDR3 size: 11 residues. From germline, CDR1 is DFQATT and CDR2 SNEGSKA (reference sequence). The CDR3 loop is CSARRAYEQYF. CDR3 DNA: TGCAGTGCTCGGCGAGCCTACGAGCAGTACTTC.

This rearrangement joins TRBV5-4 to TRBJ2-3; 11 bases are a match to TRBD2. The CDR3 consists of 16 residues. Germline V gives CDR1 SGHNT, CDR2 YYREEE (reference sequence). The trim removed 4 bases at V and 1 base at J, leaving 5 bases unmatched. This CDR3 reads CASSATTSGGTDTQYF. The CDR3 nucleotides are TGTGCCAGCAGCGCCACGACTAGCGGGGGCACAGATACGCAGTATTTT.

The chain recombines TRBV7-2 with TRBJ2-7; D possibly corresponds to TRBD2 (5 bases). Germline CDR1 reads SGHTA; CDR2 reads FQGNSA. The CDR3 runs to 16 residues. V was clipped by 5 bases and J by 3 bases, with 20 bases between them. Written as DNA, the CDR3 is TGTGCCAGCAGCCCTAGATCATCCTCACGGGGCTACGAGCAGTACTTC. Protein sequence: CASSPRSSSRGYEQYF.

The rearrangement links TRBV27 to TRBJ2-3; 11 bases are a match to TRBD2. The CDR3 has 18 residues. Germline V lookup: CDR1 MNHEY, CDR2 SMNVEV (reference sequence). V dropped 2 bases and J dropped 5; count of bases not matched to a gene: 12. The CDR3 DNA is TGTGCCAGCAGTTTAAGGCCTGTAGCGGGAGGGCCGGGAGATACGCAGTATTTT. This encodes CASSLRPVAGGPGDTQYF.

This chain joins TRBV2 and TRBJ2-1; TRBD1 agrees at 8 bases. J lost 9 bases, V lost 10 bases, and 5 bases had no gene match. Germline CDR1 is SNHLY and CDR2 is FYNNEI. This CDR3 is built from 11 residues. CDR3 loop: CATDRGGEQFF. The CDR3 DNA reads as TGTGCCACAGACAGGGGAGGTGAGCAGTTCTTC.

V usage is TRBV28 and J usage is TRBJ2-5; 10 bases align to TRBD1. Looked up from germline, CDR1 is MDHEN and CDR2 is SYDVKM. Trimming took 1 base from V and 7 from J; bases not matched to a gene: 15. This CDR3 has 18 residues. The CDR3 here is CASSLLGQGKLPQGTQYF. CDR3 sequence (DNA): TGTGCCAGCAGTTTATTGGGACAGGGGAAGTTGCCCCAGGGGACCCAGTACTTC.

The rearrangement links TRBV12-3 or TRBV12-4 to TRBJ1-5; 8 nucleotides agree with TRBD1. The CDR3 has 13 residues. Trimming removed 5 bases from V and 6 bases from J; junction bases left unmatched: 3. The CDR3 here is CASSADRGQPQHF. DNA of the CDR3: TGTGCCAGCAGTGCCGACAGGGGTCAGCCCCAGCATTTT.

This clone was counted between two and nine times. The CDR3 sequence: CASSLLTGGSTGELFF. The CDR3 DNA follows: TGTGCCAGCAGCTTACTGACAGGGGGCAGCACCGGGGAGCTGTTTTTT. This chain joins TRBV5-6 and TRBJ2-2, with 10 bases fitting TRBD1. This CDR3 has 16 residues. The J segment lost 4 bases and the V segment lost 2 bases, leaving 5 bases of the junction unmatched. Germline lookup yields CDR1 SGHDT and CDR2 YYEEEE.

This clone was seen once. The CDR3 spells CASSYSRNTHRRASTDTQYF. The CDR3 DNA reads as TGTGCCAGCAGTTACTCGCGGAATACCCATAGGCGGGCTAGCACAGATACGCAGTATTTT. J is TRBJ2-3 and V is TRBV6-2 or TRBV6-3; TRBD2 might be the D (5 bases). V lost 0 bases, J lost 0 bases, and 22 bases lay in between. CDR3 length equals 20 residues. Germline CDR1 and CDR2: MNHEY and SVGEGT.

This rearrangement joins TRBV14 to TRBJ2-7; 11 bases fit TRBD2. Germline V gene lookup returns CDR1 SGHDN and CDR2 FVKESK. The length of the CDR3 is 18 residues. The ends lost 2 bases at V and 0 bases at J; junction bases unmatched: 9. The CDR3 coding sequence is TGTGCCAGCAGCCAACCCAAGACGACTAGCGGGAACTCCTACGAGCAGTACTTC. It yields the protein CASSQPKTTSGNSYEQYF.

V and J are TRBV7-8 and TRBJ1-1, with no clear D. The CDR3 spans 11 residues. Trimming removed 5 bases from V and 6 bases from J, with 7 bases in between. From germline, CDR1 is SGHVS and CDR2 FQNEAQ. The DNA of the CDR3 is TGTGCCAGCAGCGGCCGGGCTGAAGCTTTCTTT. Protein product: CASSGRAEAFF.

This chain connects TRBV6-5 to TRBJ2-3; TRBD1 agrees at 7 bases. The CDR3 spans 14 residues. CDR1 is MNHEY, CDR2 SVGAGI, per germline. Unmatched junction bases numbered 3, after V lost 2 bases and J lost 4 bases. CDR3 DNA: TGTGCCAGCAGTTACCGGCAGGGGGCAGATACGCAGTATTTT. This translates into CASSYRQGADTQYF.

A single count supports this clone. The gene calls are TRBV6-2 or TRBV6-3 and TRBJ1-3, with D uncertain. Trimming took off 2 bases at V and 0 bases at J, with 8 bases between the two ends. Per germline, CDR1 MNHEY and CDR2 SVGEGT. The CDR3 extends over 15 amino acids. CDR3 sequence: CASSYKGSSGNTIYF. CDR3 bases: TGTGCCAGCAGTTACAAGGGAAGCTCTGGAAACACCATATATTTT.

In this sample, this clone turned up once. V is TRBV27 and J is TRBJ2-1, with D perhaps TRBD1 (7 bases). The germline V gene encodes CDR1 MNHEY and CDR2 SMNVEV (reference sequence). The germline V and J ends were trimmed by 5 bases and 6 bases, with 17 bases remaining between them. The CDR3 spans 15 residues. The chain's CDR3 is CASSRRGQSGNEQFF. Here the CDR3 DNA reads TGTGCCAGCAGTAGGAGGGGGCAAAGTGGCAATGAGCAGTTCTTC.

CDR3 residues: CASSPEQGAGQYF. As DNA, the CDR3 is TGTGCCAGCTCACCGGAACAGGGGGCTGGGCAGTATTTT. The gene calls are TRBV18 and TRBJ2-3; 9 positions match TRBD1. Germline loops: CDR1 KGHSH, CDR2 LQKENI. Trimming cost V 3 bases and J 11 bases; bases outside gene matches: 6. This CDR3 spans 13 amino acids.

This clone has just a few counts. The chain has TRBV6-2 or TRBV6-3 and TRBJ1-2, with TRBD1 as a possible D gene (5 bases). The V and J ends lost 2 bases and 0 bases respectively, with 13 bases between them. The germline CDR1 and CDR2 sequences are MNHEY and SVGEGT. This CDR3 has 16 amino acids. CDR3 region: CASSYPGTAANYGYTF. The DNA of the CDR3 is TGTGCCAGCAGTTACCCCGGGACCGCGGCTAACTATGGCTACACCTTC.